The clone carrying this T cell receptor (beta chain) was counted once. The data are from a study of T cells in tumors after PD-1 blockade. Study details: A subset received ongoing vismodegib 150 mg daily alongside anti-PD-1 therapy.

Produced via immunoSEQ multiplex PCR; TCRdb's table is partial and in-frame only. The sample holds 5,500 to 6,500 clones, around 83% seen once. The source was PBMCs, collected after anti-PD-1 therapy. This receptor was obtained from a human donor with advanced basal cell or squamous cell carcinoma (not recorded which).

The CDR3 region is CATSRDRGVGELFF. DNA for the CDR3: TGTGCCACCAGCAGAGATCGGGGCGTGGGGGAGCTGTTTTTT. The genes are TRBV15 and TRBJ2-2, with D perhaps assigned TRBD1 or TRBD2 (5 bases each). Germline V gives CDR1 LNHNV, CDR2 YYDKDF (reference sequence). The V gene lost 0 bases and the J gene lost 8 bases, with 10 bases spanning the gap. The CDR3 has 14 amino acids.